This T cell receptor beta chain comes out of a study of cytomegalovirus exposure and HLA in healthy donors. Turning to the study itself: Both the approximately 120 validation repertoires and the 600 to 750 first-cohort repertoires used the same platform, as reported by a later analysis.

Details on this clone: Its target is unknown.

Generated by immunoSEQ multiplex PCR, the TCRdb table keeps only in-frame clones and is missing some. There are 120,000 or so clones in the sample; roughly 89% occur only once, and 1.5% to 2% lies in the top ten. Study-wide results and caveats: Investigators reported 164 TCR beta chains as tied to cytomegalovirus.

Trimming removed 3 bases from V and 3 bases from J; junction bases left unmatched: 4. CDR3 length: 15 residues. Input material: PBMCs. This TCR came from a woman aged 18-29 years in good health and CMV-seronegative. The chain employs TRBV5-7 and TRBJ2-5, with TRBD2 identical over 11 bases. TRBV5-7 is an ORF; its function is uncertain. Written as DNA, the CDR3 is TGTGCCAGCAGCTGTGTAGCGGGAGGGAAAGAGACCCAGTACTTC. Protein product: CASSCVAGGKETQYF.